This T cell receptor beta chain was documented in a study of beta chain features in type 1 diabetes (dated by TCRdb to the late 2010s). As for the study more broadly: No differences in mean age, gender distribution, total cell number or subset yield were found between patients and healthy donors. Across all samples, about 110 million sorted cells were examined, and cell number per subset correlated strongly with RNA yield. The study compared the TCRB repertoires of sorted circulating CD4+ T cell subsets in recently diagnosed type 1 diabetes patients with those in matched healthy donors. Naive and central memory subsets were obtained from all 30 or so donors, but regulatory and stem cell-like memory subsets were isolated from only 8 patients and roughly eight healthy donors.

Each donor gave one peripheral blood draw, averaging around 0.11 L, which was collected into heparinised tubes. A BD FACSAria II and a panel including CD45RO, CCR7, CD25, CD127, CD95 and CD27 were used to sort naive, central memory, regulatory and stem cell-like memory CD4+ T cells. Purity was above 98% for every sorted population. PBMCs were isolated right away by Lymphoprep density gradient centrifugation and were stained directly, without culture. To minimize batch effects, samples were stained and sorted in pairs, one healthy donor with one patient per experiment. Worth noting for this clone: It has no known antigen specificity. The sample holds no much larger clone one base away, and base qualities are not on file.

All of the isolated RNA was reverse transcribed with the High Capacity cDNA Reverse Transcription Kit, so expressed TCRB transcripts were sequenced. Deep immunoSEQ sequencing was performed on naive, central memory and regulatory T cell samples, with an average of roughly 3.5 million total reads per sample. Sorted cells were lysed in RLT buffer, and RNA was extracted using DNase-treated RNeasy Micro or Mini kits according to cell number. To prevent cross-contamination, every cell subset was processed on its own, while patient and healthy donor samples were processed together. The immunoSEQ multiplex PCR was used to amplify TCRB sequences from cDNA, yielding 87-bp fragments that span the CDR3 region. The amplicons were sequenced using the Illumina HiSeq platform. Concerning the study's data processing: Synthetic template baselines were used to correct PCR bias computationally, reads within Hamming distance 2 were collapsed together, and singletons that could not be merged were discarded. Reads were aligned to IMGT to assign V, D and J genes, CDR3 length, and insertions or deletions at six rearrangement sites. Within each subset, clonotype counts were normalized to sorted cell number, after which true diversity and Gini coefficients were computed with the tcR R package. The overlap coefficient, calculated on TCRB nucleotide sequences, was used to measure repertoire sharing. Out-of-frame TCRB sequences from naive cells were analyzed as a proxy for the pre-selection repertoire. Sourced from immuneACCESS, this table was stored by TCRdb with only in-frame sequences that have V and J called. A share of the clones is absent; for the studies checked, an unresolved V gene accounts for under half, and the remainder has no known explanation. D and trimming come from the DNA, and the V and J calls and clone size come from that table. Counted in this sample were hundreds of thousands of clones; approximately 30% of them appeared once. The ten largest clonotypes hold 0.065% of the sample.

Overall study results and their limits: Shorter templates might be favored by PCR, yet because patient and control samples were amplified and corrected together, any such skew would affect both groups equally. Because cDNA rather than genomic DNA was sequenced, highly expressing activated cells could have been over-represented, although no difference in activation and CD3 levels was found between groups. Because the HLA sub-analyses included only small numbers of individuals, any influence of HLA type on TCRB rearrangement was left unresolved. Naive, central memory and regulatory TCRB repertoires appeared more similar among patients than among healthy donors. A moderate but significant shortening of TCRB CDR3 length was observed in type 1 diabetes patients in all four CD4+ subsets. Fewer insertions and more nucleotide deletions at VDJ recombination sites were observed in patients with type 1 diabetes, implying thymic rearrangement abnormalities.

The junction shows trimming of 2 bases on V and 3 bases on J, plus 17 bases between the germline ends. There are 16 amino acids in the CDR3, from cysteine to phenylalanine inclusive. The kept DNA is CDR3 alone, 48 bases in frame from the first base. CDR1 MNHNY and CDR2 SVGAGI are derived from the germline V gene (reference sequence). The receptor chain draws on TRBV6-6 and TRBJ2-7, and the D gene may be TRBD2, 6 bases matching. The sample was naive CD4+ T cells from blood. This sample's cell subset or site label indicates: true naive CD4+ T cells. This clonotype was sampled from a man in his late teens or twenties in good health. The CDR3 region reads CASSYVGSGSLYEQYF. The nucleotide sequence is TGTGCCAGCAGTTACGTGGGTAGCGGATCCCTCTACGAGCAGTACTTC.